These T cell receptor beta chains were read from a single sample in a study of OX40 agonist ivuxolimab in advanced cancers. Sequenced by immunoSEQ multiplex PCR; TCRdb stores in-frame clones only, minus some. The sample yields tens of thousands of clones, about nine tenths seen once. The sequenced sample was CD4+ or CD8+ T cells sorted from blood, obtained in a trial of the OX40 agonist ivuxolimab. The receptors originated from an adult with an advanced solid tumor such as melanoma, head and neck, liver or kidney cancer. CDR3s include the opening cysteine and the closing phenylalanine or tryptophan. D genes are given only for firm matches. Clone size is stated in some rows and not others, as once, few, many or a class when expanded.

v_call: TRBV14; d_call: NA; clone_size: NA; j_call: TRBJ1-2; cdr3_aa: CASSQHRTPNYGYTF; cdr3_nt: TGTGCCAGCAGCCAACACCGGACTCCTAACTATGGCTACACCTTC
v_call: TRBV5-6; d_call: NA; clone_size: once; j_call: TRBJ1-1; cdr3_aa: CASSPTGGTMNTEAFF; cdr3_nt: TGTGCCAGCAGCCCCACGGGGGGCACCATGAACACTGAAGCTTTCTTT
v_call: TRBV28; d_call: TRBD2; clone_size: NA; j_call: TRBJ2-5; cdr3_aa: CASSDPRLARQETQYF; cdr3_nt: TGTGCCAGCAGTGATCCTCGACTAGCGCGCCAAGAGACCCAGTACTTC
v_call: TRBV6-5; d_call: NA; clone_size: once; j_call: TRBJ2-3; cdr3_aa: CASSFRRFSSTDTQYF; cdr3_nt: TGTGCCAGCAGTTTTCGACGGTTCTCTAGCACAGATACGCAGTATTTT
v_call: TRBV28; d_call: NA; clone_size: NA; j_call: TRBJ1-2; cdr3_aa: CASSFSGRNGYTF; cdr3_nt: TGTGCCAGCAGTTTTTCCGGGAGGAATGGCTACACCTTC
v_call: TRBV7-2; d_call: TRBD1; clone_size: NA; j_call: TRBJ2-7; cdr3_aa: CASSWDRDYEQYF; cdr3_nt: TGTGCCAGCAGCTGGGACAGGGACTACGAGCAGTACTTC
v_call: TRBV19; d_call: NA; clone_size: NA; j_call: TRBJ2-2; cdr3_aa: CASSNPTMNTGELFF; cdr3_nt: TGTGCCAGTAGTAACCCCACTATGAACACCGGGGAGCTGTTTTTT
v_call: TRBV6-4; d_call: TRBD2; clone_size: NA; j_call: TRBJ2-7; cdr3_aa: CASSPGLAGVYEQYF; cdr3_nt: TGTGCCAGCAGTCCAGGACTAGCGGGAGTCTACGAGCAGTACTTC
v_call: TRBV7-2; d_call: NA; clone_size: NA; j_call: TRBJ1-1; cdr3_aa: CASSLTGSGTEAFF; cdr3_nt: TGTGCCAGCAGCTTAACAGGGTCTGGCACTGAAGCTTTCTTT
v_call: TRBV18; d_call: NA; clone_size: NA; j_call: TRBJ1-1; cdr3_aa: CASSPQGTNTEAFF; cdr3_nt: TGTGCCAGCTCACCACAGGGAACGAACACTGAAGCTTTCTTT
v_call: TRBV7-2; d_call: NA; clone_size: once; j_call: TRBJ1-2; cdr3_aa: CASSLGVNYGYTF; cdr3_nt: TGTGCCAGCAGCTTAGGGGTGAACTATGGCTACACCTTC
v_call: TRBV7-6; d_call: TRBD2; clone_size: once; j_call: TRBJ2-3; cdr3_aa: CASQRSLPGLAVPDTQYF; cdr3_nt: TGTGCCAGCCAAAGATCCCTGCCGGGACTAGCAGTACCAGATACGCAGTATTTT
v_call: TRBV6-1; d_call: NA; clone_size: NA; j_call: TRBJ2-1; cdr3_aa: CASSWQGPNEQFF; cdr3_nt: TGTGCCAGCAGTTGGCAGGGGCCGAATGAGCAGTTCTTC
v_call: TRBV7-3; d_call: NA; clone_size: once; j_call: TRBJ2-7; cdr3_aa: CASSLIGGYEQYF; cdr3_nt: TGTGCCAGCAGCTTAATTGGGGGCTACGAGCAGTACTTC
v_call: TRBV7-2; d_call: NA; clone_size: NA; j_call: TRBJ1-6; cdr3_aa: CAGRGRSSYNSPLHF; cdr3_nt: TGTGCCGGACGGGGCAGAAGCTCCTATAATTCACCCCTCCACTTT
v_call: TRBV6-6; d_call: TRBD1; clone_size: few; j_call: TRBJ1-5; cdr3_aa: CASSYSGQALWPQHF; cdr3_nt: TGTGCCAGCAGTTACTCCGGACAGGCTTTATGGCCCCAGCATTTT
v_call: TRBV18; d_call: NA; clone_size: NA; j_call: TRBJ1-2; cdr3_aa: CASSPTGESYGYTF; cdr3_nt: TGTGCCAGCTCACCAACAGGTGAATCCTATGGCTACACCTTC
v_call: TRBV15; d_call: NA; clone_size: NA; j_call: TRBJ2-7; cdr3_aa: CATSRELGYEQYF; cdr3_nt: TGTGCCACCAGCAGAGAGCTAGGTTACGAGCAGTACTTC
v_call: TRBV5-5; d_call: NA; clone_size: NA; j_call: TRBJ1-5; cdr3_aa: CASSLYSQGHQPQHF; cdr3_nt: TGTGCCAGCAGCTTGTATTCACAGGGACATCAGCCCCAGCATTTT
v_call: TRBV7-9; d_call: NA; clone_size: NA; j_call: TRBJ1-2; cdr3_aa: CASSLLQGDYGYTF; cdr3_nt: TGTGCCAGCAGCTTATTACAGGGTGACTATGGCTACACCTTC
v_call: TRBV6-1; d_call: TRBD2; clone_size: NA; j_call: TRBJ2-7; cdr3_aa: CASRDSGALYEQYF; cdr3_nt: TGTGCCAGCAGGGATAGCGGGGCGCTCTACGAGCAGTACTTC
v_call: TRBV9; d_call: NA; clone_size: NA; j_call: TRBJ2-5; cdr3_aa: CASSQMGETQETQYF; cdr3_nt: TGTGCCAGCAGCCAAATGGGGGAGACCCAAGAGACCCAGTACTTC
v_call: TRBV7-3; d_call: TRBD2; clone_size: NA; j_call: TRBJ2-1; cdr3_aa: CASSFAAGGPGEQFF; cdr3_nt: TGTGCCAGCAGCTTTGCAGCGGGAGGGCCAGGGGAGCAGTTCTTC
v_call: TRBV28; d_call: TRBD1; clone_size: NA; j_call: TRBJ1-5; cdr3_aa: CASISTGGNQPQHF; cdr3_nt: TGTGCCAGCATTTCTACAGGGGGCAATCAGCCCCAGCATTTT
v_call: TRBV7-3; d_call: NA; clone_size: NA; j_call: TRBJ2-1; cdr3_aa: CASSPRDKPSSYNEQFF; cdr3_nt: TGTGCCAGCAGCCCCCGGGACAAACCAAGCTCCTACAATGAGCAGTTCTTC
v_call: TRBV19; d_call: TRBD1; clone_size: NA; j_call: TRBJ1-2; cdr3_aa: CASQAPAGDRVNYGYTF; cdr3_nt: TGTGCCAGTCAAGCGCCGGCGGGTGACAGGGTGAACTATGGCTACACCTTC
v_call: TRBV9; d_call: TRBD1; clone_size: NA; j_call: TRBJ2-5; cdr3_aa: CASSGDRGVQETQYF; cdr3_nt: TGTGCCAGCAGCGGCGACAGGGGAGTACAAGAGACCCAGTACTTC
v_call: TRBV18; d_call: TRBD1; clone_size: NA; j_call: TRBJ1-4; cdr3_aa: CASSRTRGTVNEKLFF; cdr3_nt: TGTGCCAGCTCCCGCACTAGAGGGACAGTTAATGAAAAACTGTTTTTT
v_call: TRBV19; d_call: NA; clone_size: NA; j_call: TRBJ2-4; cdr3_aa: CASSNPRVKNIQYF; cdr3_nt: TGTGCCAGTAGTAACCCTCGGGTCAAAAACATTCAGTACTTC
v_call: TRBV18; d_call: NA; clone_size: NA; j_call: TRBJ1-5; cdr3_aa: CASSPERGGGQPQHF; cdr3_nt: TGTGCCAGCTCACCGGAGCGAGGAGGAGGTCAGCCCCAGCATTTT
v_call: TRBV19; d_call: TRBD1; clone_size: NA; j_call: TRBJ1-5; cdr3_aa: CASKVAGGHQPQHF; cdr3_nt: TGTGCCAGCAAGGTGGCAGGGGGCCATCAGCCCCAGCATTTT
v_call: TRBV18; d_call: NA; clone_size: NA; j_call: TRBJ2-2; cdr3_aa: CASSPYTLASWTGELFF; cdr3_nt: TGTGCCAGCTCACCGTACACCCTTGCAAGTTGGACCGGGGAGCTGTTTTTT
v_call: TRBV2; d_call: NA; clone_size: NA; j_call: TRBJ1-2; cdr3_aa: CASSYRTTYGYTF; cdr3_nt: TGTGCCAGCAGCTACCGGACAACTTATGGCTACACCTTC
v_call: TRBV5-1; d_call: TRBD1; clone_size: NA; j_call: TRBJ2-3; cdr3_aa: CASSYHRGEDTQYF; cdr3_nt: TGCGCCAGCAGCTACCACAGGGGCGAGGATACGCAGTATTTT
v_call: TRBV25-1; d_call: NA; clone_size: NA; j_call: TRBJ2-1; cdr3_aa: CASSEEQVYNEQFF; cdr3_nt: TGTGCCAGCAGTGAGGAGCAGGTCTACAATGAGCAGTTCTTC
v_call: TRBV10-3; d_call: TRBD2; clone_size: NA; j_call: TRBJ2-1; cdr3_aa: CAIRGTRSSDEQFF; cdr3_nt: TGTGCCATCAGGGGGACTAGATCTTCCGATGAGCAGTTCTTC
v_call: TRBV4-2; d_call: TRBD2; clone_size: NA; j_call: TRBJ2-3; cdr3_aa: CASSPWVSGSTLDTQYF; cdr3_nt: TGTGCCAGCAGCCCATGGGTTAGCGGGAGCACCCTTGATACGCAGTATTTT